The next 27 T cell receptor beta chains were all read from a single sample in a study of a mutant IDH1 vaccine in newly diagnosed glioma (dated by TCRdb to 2020 to 2022). The library was made by the immunoSEQ multiplex PCR assay. TCRdb obtained this table from immuneACCESS and retained in-frame rearrangements with V and J assigned. These tables miss some clones; where compared with another copy, unresolved V genes account for less than half of the shortfall, and the remainder is unexplained. The sample table records about 66,000 clones; about 73% of these occur just once. The biggest ten clones account for 4.7% of the sample. The sample's time point label, in plain terms: week 35, safety follow-up. Each vaccine dose, consisting of 300 ug of a 20-mer mutant IDH1 peptide in Montanide, was administered subcutaneously with topical imiquimod. These receptors lack a known antigen. The sample here was PBMCs, taken from a glioma patient whose treatment included an IDH1 peptide vaccine. These receptors were obtained from a man aged 50 to 60 with glioma.

The chain employs TRBV20-1 and TRBJ1-4; D uncertain. The germline V and J ends were trimmed by 2 bases and 10 bases, with 8 bases remaining between them. Germline CDR1 and CDR2: DFQATT and SNEGSKA (reference sequence). The CDR3 length is 11 residues. As DNA, the CDR3 is TGCAGTGCTAGACCTGCGGCAAAACTGTTTTTT. Its translation is CSARPAAKLFF.

This rearrangement joins TRBV4-3 to TRBJ1-1; the D gene is possibly TRBD1 (5 bases). The CDR3 runs to 15 residues. Germline CDR1 is LGHNA and CDR2 is YSLEER. Trimming stripped 2 bases from V and 5 bases from J, with 15 bases between. Written as DNA, the CDR3 is TGCGCCAGCAGCCAACAGGTCCGGGGGGGTACTGAAGCTTTCTTT. Translated, it gives CASSQQVRGGTEAFF.

This clone was seen at least ten times. The chain links TRBV7-6 to TRBJ2-7; D perhaps matches TRBD1 (6 bases). The CDR3 sequence is 15 residues long. V lost 5 bases, J lost 1 base, and 15 bases lay in between. Germline loops: CDR1 SGHVS, CDR2 FNYEAQ. The CDR3: CASSQWAGDSYEQYF. The CDR3 nucleotides are TGTGCCAGCAGCCAATGGGCAGGGGATTCCTACGAGCAGTACTTC.

The CDR3 region is CAWRGLEETQYF. The CDR3 DNA sequence: TGTGCCTGGAGAGGGCTTGAAGAGACCCAGTACTTC. The chain links TRBV30 to TRBJ2-5, with D unclear. The V end lost 3 bases, the J end lost 3 bases, and 8 bases lay between the germline ends. CDR1 is GTSNPN, CDR2 SVGIG, per germline (reference sequence). The CDR3 consists of 12 residues.

In DNA form, the CDR3 reads TGTGCCTGGAGTGACCCTCCGGGCGAGGAAAAACTGTTTTTT. Encoded protein: CAWSDPPGEEKLFF. The J gene is TRBJ1-4, the V gene TRBV30; D not certain. Between the trimmed V and J ends, which lost 1 base and 8 bases, there was a span of 14 bases. The CDR3 has 14 amino acids. Germline loops: CDR1 GTSNPN, CDR2 SVGIG (reference sequence).

The genes are TRBV10-2 and TRBJ1-4; 9 bases line up with TRBD1. The CDR3 is made up of 18 amino acids. Germline values: CDR1 WSHSY, CDR2 SAAADI. The V and J ends lost 8 bases and 0 bases, in that order; junction bases with no gene match: 13. The CDR3 protein is CASESGTGIEATNEKLFF. The CDR3, as DNA: TGCGCCAGCGAATCTGGGACAGGGATTGAGGCAACTAATGAAAAACTGTTTTTT.

This chain uses TRBV6-1 with TRBJ2-7; D call uncertain. Trimming removed 7 bases at V and 2 bases at J, with 6 bases between. The germline CDR1 and CDR2 sequences are MNHNS and SASEGT. The CDR3 has 11 amino acids. This chain's CDR3 is CASIGAYEQYF. The CDR3 DNA sequence: TGTGCCAGCATAGGAGCCTACGAGCAGTACTTC.

The chain employs TRBV19 and TRBJ1-1; D is ambiguous. The V end lost 3 bases, the J end lost 6 bases, and 8 bases lay between the germline ends. CDR1 is LNHDA and CDR2 is SQIVND in the germline V gene (reference sequence). The CDR3 has 12 residues. Written as DNA, the CDR3 is TGTGCCAGTAGTATTAGCGTGGCTGAAGCTTTCTTT. It translates to CASSISVAEAFF.

The rearrangement uses TRBV18 and TRBJ1-1; no firm D call. V was clipped by 8 bases and J by 10 bases, with 17 bases between them. The CDR3 loop spans 12 amino acids. Germline assignment: CDR1 KGHSH and CDR2 LQKENI. Here the CDR3 DNA reads TGTGCCAGCCAAGACCGCCGCGAAACAGCTTTCTTT. Translated: CASQDRRETAFF.

The chain couples TRBV7-9 to TRBJ1-1; D not certain. The V gene's germline CDR1 is SEHNR and CDR2 FQNEAQ (reference sequence). This CDR3 spans 16 amino acids. V lost 2 bases, J lost 0 bases, and 13 bases lay in between. The CDR3 sequence is CASSLRAGVLNTEAFF. CDR3 DNA: TGTGCCAGCAGCTTAAGGGCCGGGGTATTGAACACTGAAGCTTTCTTT.

This clone occurred once. This chain uses TRBV5-1 with TRBJ1-1; D not certain. Trimming took 2 bases from V and 0 from J, leaving 11 bases between them. Germline V gene sequence: CDR1 SGHRS, CDR2 YFSETQ. The CDR3 consists of 15 residues. This chain's CDR3 is CASSFQRGMNTEAFF. The CDR3 nucleotides read TGCGCCAGCAGCTTCCAGAGAGGAATGAACACTGAAGCTTTCTTT.

This chain links TRBV5-1 with TRBJ2-7; the match to TRBD1 covers 8 bases. Germline V gene sequence: CDR1 SGHRS, CDR2 YFSETQ. V was clipped by 0 bases and J by 3 bases; unmatched bases: 5. The CDR3 covers 15 residues. In DNA form, the CDR3 reads TGCGCCAGCAGCTTGGGTTTGGACAGGGTCTACGAGCAGTACTTC. Translating gives CASSLGLDRVYEQYF.

The genes are TRBV28 and TRBJ1-1; maybe TRBD1 (5 bases). Trimming pared 5 bases from V and 4 bases from J, leaving 17 bases between. Germline V CDR1 and CDR2: MDHEN, SYDVKM. CDR3 size: 15 residues. The CDR3 loop reads CASSPSARRGTEAFF. The CDR3 DNA follows: TGTGCCAGCAGTCCATCCGCTCGGAGGGGCACTGAAGCTTTCTTT.

The CDR3 reads CASSVGALAGPFNEQFF. The CDR3 region has the DNA TGTGCCAGCAGCGTTGGGGCCCTAGCGGGGCCATTCAATGAGCAGTTCTTC. V usage is TRBV9 and J usage is TRBJ2-1; 9 bases align to TRBD2. This CDR3 has 17 residues. Trimming took 2 bases from V and 6 from J; bases not matched to a gene: 12. CDR1 and CDR2 from the germline V gene are SGDLS and YYNGEE.

This clone was observed a few times. The chain has TRBV5-1 and TRBJ2-7, with TRBD2 matching over 8 bases. This CDR3 is built from 16 residues. V trimming: 0 bases; J trimming: 6 bases; junction bases outside the gene matches: 11. From germline, CDR1 is SGHRS and CDR2 YFSETQ. DNA for the CDR3: TGCGCCAGCAGCTTGGTGGCTAGCGGGCCCACGGGCGAGCAGTACTTC. Amino acids: CASSLVASGPTGEQYF.

The chain links TRBV5-1 to TRBJ2-7; D may match TRBD1 or TRBD2 (5 bases each). Germline CDR1 SGHRS, CDR2 YFSETQ. The V and J ends lost 3 bases and 6 bases respectively, with 28 bases between them. This CDR3 has 18 residues. CDR3 coding DNA: TGCGCCAGCAGCTCAACGGCAGGGCTGGAGGTGTTGGTGAGCGAGCAGTACTTC. This encodes CASSSTAGLEVLVSEQYF.

The chain links TRBV5-6 to TRBJ2-1; D unresolved. CDR1 and CDR2 (germline): SGHDT, YYEEEE. Trimming stripped 0 bases from V and 5 bases from J, with 6 bases between. CDR3 length: 13 residues. CDR3 bases: TGTGCCAGCAGCTTGGTAGTAAACAATGAGCAGTTCTTC. This translates into CASSLVVNNEQFF.

The chain recombines TRBV18 with TRBJ1-1, with 9 bases aligning to TRBD1. Germline CDR1 KGHSH, CDR2 LQKENI. The CDR3 loop spans 15 amino acids. The J segment lost 7 bases and the V segment lost 4 bases, leaving 10 bases of the junction unmatched. CDR3 sequence: CASSLSTGGLGEAFF. The CDR3 DNA reads TGTGCCAGCTCACTCTCGACAGGGGGACTGGGTGAAGCTTTCTTT.

This rearrangement joins TRBV6-5 to TRBJ1-5, with D unresolved. Germline CDR1 MNHEY, CDR2 SVGAGI. The CDR3 spans 14 residues. The germline V and J ends were trimmed by 0 bases and 11 bases, with 14 bases remaining between them. CDR3 DNA: TGTGCCAGCAGTTACTCCCGGAAGATCGAGACCCAGCATTTT. This sequence encodes CASSYSRKIETQHF.

V gene TRBV5-1 combines with J gene TRBJ2-5; 13 bases are a match to TRBD2. Trimming at V came to 4 bases and at J to 1 base, leaving 7 bases not matched to a gene. This CDR3 region has 17 residues. CDR1 SGHRS and CDR2 YFSETQ come from the germline V gene. The CDR3 DNA sequence: TGCGCCAGCAGCGGTGGACTAGCGGGGGCCCTCCAAGAGACCCAGTACTTC. As protein: CASSGGLAGALQETQYF.

The V gene is TRBV2, the J gene TRBJ2-7, with D perhaps matching TRBD1 (6 bases). CDR1 and CDR2 (germline): SNHLY, FYNNEI. The germline V and J ends were trimmed by 5 bases and 2 bases, with 13 bases remaining between them. The length of the CDR3 is 14 residues. CDR3 protein: CASSLDRTTYEQYF. DNA for the CDR3: TGTGCCAGCAGTCTCGACAGGACCACCTACGAGCAGTACTTC.

The chain carries TRBV6-5 and TRBJ2-1, with no clear D. The CDR3 is 15 amino acids. The ends were cut back, 6 bases at V and 2 bases at J, with 14 bases in the middle. Germline lookup yields CDR1 MNHEY and CDR2 SVGAGI. In DNA form, the CDR3 reads TGTGCCAGCAGCCGAAGAGGCCGGGCCTACAATGAGCAGTTCTTC. Its translation is CASSRRGRAYNEQFF.

The V gene is TRBV5-1, the J gene TRBJ1-1; D is perhaps TRBD1 (5 bases). The CDR3 consists of 15 residues. CDR1 is SGHRS and CDR2 is YFSETQ in the germline V gene. The V and J ends lost 0 bases and 1 base respectively, with 10 bases between them. The CDR3 loop is CASSLAGTANTEAFF. The CDR3 nucleotides read TGCGCCAGCAGCTTGGCCGGGACGGCGAACACTGAAGCTTTCTTT.

This CDR3 is CASNPGLQGGKGIQYF. DNA for the CDR3: TGTGCCAGTAACCCCGGCCTGCAGGGCGGTAAGGGCATTCAGTACTTC. J is TRBJ2-4 and V is TRBV19, with TRBD1 as a possible D gene (5 bases). Germline V gives CDR1 LNHDA, CDR2 SQIVND (reference sequence). There are 16 residues in the CDR3. V lost 7 bases to trimming and J lost 9 bases, with 25 bases between them.

The genes are TRBV5-6 and TRBJ2-3; D gene unclear. CDR1 is SGHDT and CDR2 is YYEEEE in the germline V gene. Trimming left V 2 bases short and J 8 bases short, with 9 bases between. There are 12 residues in the CDR3. CDR3 protein: CASSLREGTQYF. CDR3 in DNA: TGTGCCAGCAGCTTAAGGGAAGGTACGCAGTATTTT. The full variable domain, with the rest looked up from reference TRBV5-6 and TRBJ2-3, is DAGVTQSPTHLIKTRGQQVTLRCSPKSGHDTVSWYQQALGQGPQFIFQYYEEEERQRGNFPDRFSGHQFPNYSSELNVNALLLGDSALYLCASSLREGTQYFGPGTRLTVL.

The chain couples TRBV29-1 to TRBJ2-7; 9 nucleotides line up with TRBD2. V lost 3 bases and J lost 5; bases outside the gene matches: 8. Germline CDR1 and CDR2: SQVTM and ANQGSEA. The CDR3 has 14 amino acids. The CDR3 loop reads CSVEPAGGPNEQYF. In DNA, the CDR3 is TGCAGCGTTGAGCCGGCGGGGGGGCCCAACGAGCAGTACTTC.

This clone occurred many times. V gene TRBV30 combines with J gene TRBJ2-7; 7 bases agree with TRBD2. V gave up 7 bases and J gave up 5 bases; unmatched junction bases: 14. The CDR3 sequence is 14 residues long. Looked up from germline, CDR1 is GTSNPN and CDR2 is SVGIG (reference sequence). The CDR3 here is CASSSWTRMDEQYF. The CDR3 nucleotides read TGTGCCTCCTCGAGCTGGACTAGGATGGACGAGCAGTACTTC.